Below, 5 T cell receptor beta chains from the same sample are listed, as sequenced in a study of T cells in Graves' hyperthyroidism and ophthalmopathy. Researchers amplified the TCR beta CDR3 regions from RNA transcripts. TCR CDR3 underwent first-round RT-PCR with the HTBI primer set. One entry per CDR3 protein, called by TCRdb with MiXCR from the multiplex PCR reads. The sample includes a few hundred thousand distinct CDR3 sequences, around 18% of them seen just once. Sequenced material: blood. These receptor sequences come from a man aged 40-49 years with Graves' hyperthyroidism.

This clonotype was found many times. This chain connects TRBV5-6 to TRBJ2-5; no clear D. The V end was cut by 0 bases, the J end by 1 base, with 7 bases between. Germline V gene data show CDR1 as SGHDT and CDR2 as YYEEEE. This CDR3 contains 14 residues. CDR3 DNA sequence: TGTGCCAGCAGCTTGGATAGAAGCCAAGAGACCCAGTACTTC. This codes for CASSLDRSQETQYF.

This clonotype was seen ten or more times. The CDR3 nucleotides are TGTGCCAGCAGCCAAAACTCTGGGGCCAACGTCCTGACTTTC. Translated: CASSQNSGANVLTF. The chain has TRBV3-1 and TRBJ2-6; D not certain. Germline V lookup: CDR1 LGHDT, CDR2 YNNKEL (reference sequence). The V end lost 2 bases, the J end lost 0 bases, and 2 bases lay between the germline ends. The CDR3 consists of 14 residues.

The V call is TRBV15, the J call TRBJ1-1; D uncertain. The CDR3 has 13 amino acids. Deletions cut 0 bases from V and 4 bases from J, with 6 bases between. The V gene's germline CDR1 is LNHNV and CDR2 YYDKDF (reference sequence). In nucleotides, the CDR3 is TGTGCCACCAGCAGAGATATCCCCACTGAAGCTTTCTTT. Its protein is CATSRDIPTEAFF.

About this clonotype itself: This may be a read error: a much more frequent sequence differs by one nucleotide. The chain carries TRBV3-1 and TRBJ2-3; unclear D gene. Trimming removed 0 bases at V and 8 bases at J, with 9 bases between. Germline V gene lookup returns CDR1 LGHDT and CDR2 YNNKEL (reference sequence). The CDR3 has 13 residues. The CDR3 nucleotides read TGTGCCAGCAGCCAAGATCCGTGGGGTACGCAGTATTTT. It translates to CASSQDPWGTQYF.

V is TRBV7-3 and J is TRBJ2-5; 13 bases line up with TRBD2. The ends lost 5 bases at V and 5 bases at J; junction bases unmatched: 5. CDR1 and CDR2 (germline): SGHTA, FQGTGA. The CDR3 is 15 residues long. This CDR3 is CASSRLAGGAETQYF. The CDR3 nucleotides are TGTGCCAGCAGCCGACTAGCGGGGGGAGCGGAGACCCAGTACTTC.